Reported below is one T cell receptor beta chain. The length of the CDR3 is 14 residues. J lost 5 bases, V lost 8 bases, and 11 bases had no gene match. The germline V gene has CDR1 KGHSH and CDR2 LQKENI. Study processing details: Amplified reference gene primers provided the basis for estimating nucleated cell counts. Clones were read by immunoSEQ multiplex PCR, and TCRdb kept only the in-frame ones, dropping some. The DNA gave D and trimming, while V, J and clone size come from that table. The table has some 60,000 clones, about 90% seen once; the top ten hold around 2%. The data belong to a study of blood T cell repertoires in COVID-19. Overall study: The United States, Italy and Spain were the sources of the acute and convalescent COVID-19 samples. PBMCs, B-cell-depleted T cells, or T cells provided the cDNA or gDNA that made up the material.

The sequenced material came from peripheral blood. The receptor comes from a man between 60 and 75 years old with acute or convalescent COVID-19. The chain couples TRBV18 to TRBJ2-5; 7 bases align to TRBD1. This CDR3 is CASRSQGGVETQYF. In nucleotides, the CDR3 is TGTGCCAGCCGTTCCCAAGGGGGCGTCGAGACCCAGTACTTC. Together with reference TRBV18 and TRBJ2-5, the CDR3 gives the full variable domain: NAGVMQNPRHLVRRRGQEARLRCSPMKGHSHVYWYRQLPEEGLKFMVYLQKENIIDESGMPKERFSAEFPKEGPSILRIQQVVRGDSAAYFCASRSQGGVETQYFGPGTRLLVL.